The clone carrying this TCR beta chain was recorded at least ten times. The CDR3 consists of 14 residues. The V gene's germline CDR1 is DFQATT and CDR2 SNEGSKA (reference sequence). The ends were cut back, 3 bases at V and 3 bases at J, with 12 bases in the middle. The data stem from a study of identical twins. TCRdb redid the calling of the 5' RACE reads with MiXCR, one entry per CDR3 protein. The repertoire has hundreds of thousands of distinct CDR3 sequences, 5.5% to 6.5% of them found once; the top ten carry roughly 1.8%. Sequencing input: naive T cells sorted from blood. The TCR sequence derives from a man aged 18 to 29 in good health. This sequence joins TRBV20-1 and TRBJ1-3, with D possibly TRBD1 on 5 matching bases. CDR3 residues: CSARGESSGNTIYF. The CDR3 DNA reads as TGCAGTGCTAGGGGGGAGAGTAGTGGAAACACCATATATTTT.